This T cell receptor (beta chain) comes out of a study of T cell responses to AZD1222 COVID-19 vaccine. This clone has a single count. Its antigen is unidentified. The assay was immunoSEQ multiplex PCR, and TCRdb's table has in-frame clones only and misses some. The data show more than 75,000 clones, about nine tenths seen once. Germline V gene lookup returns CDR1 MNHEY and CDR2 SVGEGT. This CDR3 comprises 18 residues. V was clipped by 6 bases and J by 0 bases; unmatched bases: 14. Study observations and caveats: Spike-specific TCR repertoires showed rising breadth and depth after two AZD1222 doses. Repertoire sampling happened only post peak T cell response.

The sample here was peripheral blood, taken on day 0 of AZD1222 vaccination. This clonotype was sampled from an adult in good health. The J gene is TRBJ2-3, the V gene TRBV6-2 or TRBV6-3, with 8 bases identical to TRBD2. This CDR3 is CASSLITSLAVSTDTQYF. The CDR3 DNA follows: TGTGCCAGCAGCTTGATTACCTCACTAGCGGTCAGCACAGATACGCAGTATTTT.